A selection of T cell receptor beta chains follows, all from one sample in a study of blood T cell repertoires in COVID-19. TCRdb keeps only in-frame clones here, not all; method: immunoSEQ multiplex PCR. The table lists about 220,000 clones, 65% to 90% of them singletons. Sequencing input: peripheral blood. Receptors originate from a man aged 50 or older with active or convalescent COVID-19. The CDR3 runs from the conserved cysteine through the conserved F or W. D genes are given only for firm matches. Some rows have no size entry. The others give once, few or many, or a class for an expanded clone.

. | TRBD1 | TRBJ1-2 | TRBV28 | CASSLSPSGQSNYGYTF | TGTGCCAGCAGTTTAAGTCCCTCGGGACAGAGTAACTATGGCTACACCTTC
. | TRBD1 | TRBJ1-1 | TRBV5-1 | CASTEQGMNTEAFF | TGCGCCAGCACGGAACAGGGGATGAACACTGAAGCTTTCTTT
. | TRBD1 | TRBJ1-6 | TRBV5-4 | CASSLDRQHGSPLHF | TGTGCCAGCAGCCTGGACAGGCAGCATGGTTCACCCCTCCACTTT
. | . | TRBJ1-1 | TRBV29-1 | CSVAPYQGNTEAFF | TGCAGCGTTGCCCCTTACCAGGGGAACACTGAAGCTTTCTTT
. | . | TRBJ1-3 | TRBV3-1/TRBV3-2 | CASSQYPRSSGNTIYF | TGTGCCAGCAGCCAATACCCGCGGAGCTCTGGAAACACCATATATTTT
. | . | TRBJ1-2 | TRBV19 | CASSITSRPGYTF | TGTGCCAGTAGTATCACGAGTCGTCCTGGCTACACCTTC
. | . | TRBJ1-4 | TRBV19 | CASSTSWGRGNEKLFF | TGTGCCAGTAGTACAAGCTGGGGGCGCGGTAATGAAAAACTGTTTTTT
. | . | TRBJ1-2 | TRBV13 | CASSLGEGGYGYTF | TGTGCCAGCAGCCTAGGGGAGGGCGGCTATGGCTACACCTTC
. | . | TRBJ1-6 | TRBV6-2/TRBV6-3 | CASSYSWRTGYSPLHF | TGTGCCAGCAGTTACTCGTGGCGAACGGGATATTCACCCCTCCACTTT
. | TRBD1 | TRBJ2-2 | TRBV9 | CASSDRENTGELFF | TGTGCCAGCAGTGACAGGGAGAACACCGGGGAGCTGTTTTTT
. | . | TRBJ2-3 | TRBV27 | CASRPAGGGLTDTQYF | TGTGCCAGCAGACCCGCTGGAGGCGGCCTCACAGATACGCAGTATTTT
. | . | TRBJ2-7 | TRBV6-5 | CASSYRPDRYEQYF | TGTGCCAGCAGTTACCGTCCCGACAGGTACGAGCAGTACTTC
. | . | TRBJ2-5 | TRBV2 | CAGSTQGLGETQYF | TGTGCCGGCTCGACACAGGGTCTGGGGGAGACCCAGTACTTC
. | . | TRBJ1-6 | TRBV28 | CASSSPGGSYNSPLHF | TGTGCCAGCAGTTCCCCCGGGGGCTCCTATAATTCACCCCTCCACTTT
. | TRBD2 | TRBJ2-3 | TRBV4-1 | CASRRDYSYTDTQYF | TGCGCCAGCAGGCGGGACTACTCATACACAGATACGCAGTATTTT
. | TRBD2 | TRBJ2-7 | TRBV27 | CASSLSMGLAGNRGFEQYF | TGTGCCAGCAGTTTATCGATGGGACTAGCGGGAAATAGAGGTTTCGAGCAGTACTTC
. | . | TRBJ2-2 | TRBV28 | CASSHQMGREGELFF | TGTGCCAGCAGCCATCAGATGGGGAGAGAGGGGGAGCTGTTTTTT
few | TRBD2 | TRBJ2-1 | TRBV30 | CAHGTRAGRALMSYEQFF | TGTGCTCATGGAACACGGGCAGGGAGGGCCCTTATGTCTTATGAGCAGTTCTTC
. | TRBD2 | TRBJ2-2 | TRBV5-8 | CASSFEASGGTTGELFF | TGTGCCAGCAGCTTCGAGGCTAGCGGGGGCACCACCGGGGAGCTGTTTTTT
. | TRBD2 | TRBJ2-1 | TRBV7-2 | CASTLLAGGDEQFF | TGTGCCAGCACCTTGCTAGCGGGGGGTGATGAGCAGTTCTTC
. | TRBD1 | TRBJ2-7 | TRBV6-2/TRBV6-3 | CASSDRVTPYEQYF | TGTGCCAGCAGTGACAGGGTGACCCCCTACGAGCAGTACTTC
. | . | TRBJ1-3 | TRBV7-2 | CASSQDIHSGNTIYF | TGTGCCAGCAGCCAGGACATACACTCTGGAAACACCATATATTTT
. | . | TRBJ1-6 | TRBV7-2 | CASSSGVSPLHF | TGTGCCAGCAGCTCGGGGGTGTCACCCCTCCACTTT
. | . | TRBJ2-7 | TRBV4-1 | CASSQGLSYEQYF | TGCGCCAGCAGCCAAGGACTCTCCTACGAGCAGTACTTC
. | TRBD1 | TRBJ2-5 | TRBV29-1 | CSVSEGGRETQYF | TGCAGCGTTAGCGAAGGGGGCCGGGAGACCCAGTACTTC
. | TRBD1 | TRBJ2-1 | TRBV19 | CASMYRTGWGEQFF | TGTGCCAGTATGTACCGGACAGGGTGGGGTGAGCAGTTCTTC
. | . | TRBJ2-7 | TRBV5-4 | CASSGSPFGYEQYF | TGTGCCAGCAGCGGTTCCCCCTTCGGGTACGAGCAGTACTTC
. | TRBD1 | TRBJ1-1 | TRBV4-1 | CASSRDRVGTEAFF | TGCGCCAGCAGCCGCGACAGGGTGGGCACTGAAGCTTTCTTT
. | . | TRBJ2-5 | TRBV28 | CASSPPGTPLETQYF | TGTGCCAGCAGTCCACCCGGGACTCCGTTAGAGACCCAGTACTTC
. | TRBD2 | TRBJ2-1 | TRBV5-4 | CASSLGGAGGPHNEQFF | TGTGCCAGCAGCTTGGGGGGTGCGGGGGGGCCCCACAATGAGCAGTTCTTC
. | TRBD1 | TRBJ1-3 | TRBV11-2 | CASSPNRGYGNTIYF | TGTGCCAGCAGCCCAAACAGGGGGTACGGAAACACCATATATTTT
. | TRBD1 | TRBJ2-3 | TRBV5-1 | CASSQDRSDTQYF | TGCGCCAGCAGCCAGGACAGGTCCGATACGCAGTATTTT
. | TRBD2 | TRBJ2-7 | TRBV7-2 | CASSLEREGSEQYF | TGTGCCAGCAGCTTAGAGCGGGAGGGGTCCGAGCAGTACTTC
. | TRBD1 | TRBJ2-6 | TRBV7-3 | CASSQRGDRGLYGANVLTF | TGTGCCAGCAGCCAAAGGGGGGACAGGGGACTTTATGGGGCCAACGTCCTGACTTTC
. | TRBD2 | TRBJ2-3 | TRBV5-4 | CASSLAGGRGTDTQYF | TGTGCCAGCAGCTTAGCGGGGGGGCGGGGCACAGATACGCAGTATTTT
. | . | TRBJ2-7 | TRBV9 | CASSVGGHTYEQYF | TGTGCCAGCAGCGTAGGGGGGCATACCTACGAGCAGTACTTC
. | . | TRBJ2-5 | TRBV11-1 | CASSLIMETQYF | TGTGCCAGCAGCTTAATAATGGAGACCCAGTACTTC
. | . | TRBJ1-6 | TRBV3-1/TRBV3-2 | CASSTVPGSDSPLHF | TGTGCCAGCAGCACCGTCCCGGGGAGCGATTCACCCCTCCACTTT
once | . | TRBJ2-2 | TRBV15 | CATSRGRDTGELFF | TGTGCCACCAGCAGGGGGCGAGACACCGGGGAGCTGTTTTTT
. | . | TRBJ1-3 | TRBV18 | CASSRVQGSGNTIYF | TGTGCCAGCTCCCGCGTACAGGGCTCGGGAAACACCATATATTTT
few | TRBD1 | TRBJ1-1 | TRBV13 | CASSFSGQGPLTEAFF | TGTGCCAGCAGCTTCTCGGGACAGGGCCCTCTCACTGAAGCTTTCTTT
. | . | TRBJ2-2 | TRBV4-1 | CASSQGGRPTGELFF | TGCGCCAGCAGCCAAGGTGGCCGCCCCACCGGGGAGCTGTTTTTT